This T cell receptor beta chain was sequenced for a study of response to subunit inactivated influenza vaccine. General observations from the study: Each seasonal influenza vaccination recruits few new T cells, the authors suggested.

In TCRdb, the RT-PCR reads were re-called with MiXCR into one record per CDR3 protein. The sample consists of about 830,000 distinct CDR3 sequences, around 18% of them appearing once. This clonotype has a handful of counts. The target antigen is unknown. V shed 9 bases and J 7 bases; nucleotides not matched to a gene: 7. Germline values: CDR1 MNHEY, CDR2 SVGEGT. The CDR3 has 13 residues. V usage is TRBV6-2 or TRBV6-3 and J usage is TRBJ2-1; TRBD2 matches 9 bases. The specimen was PBMCs from blood, collected 5 to 6 days after vaccination. This receptor was identified in a man aged 50-59 years who received an inactivated influenza vaccine. The CDR3 spells CARTAGGPNEQFF. The DNA for the CDR3 is TGTGCCAGGACAGCGGGAGGCCCTAATGAGCAGTTCTTC.